This passage covers 31 T cell receptor beta chains from one sample sequenced in a study of Ad26.COV2.S vaccination and SARS-CoV-2 variants. Treatment noted: roughly 18 received Ad26.COV2.S at low or high dose, single or two shots; about 5 received placebo; per-sample allocation not given. Sample collection was performed on day 63 after the first vaccine or placebo injection. Data came from immunoSEQ multiplex PCR; TCRdb stores just in-frame clones and leaves some out. In the table there are approximately 480,000 clones, around 90% of which are singletons. Sequenced here: peripheral blood, sampled in a trial of Ad26.COV2.S vaccine versus placebo. These TCRs come from a person between 18 and 65 years old who received the Ad26.COV2.S COVID-19 vaccine or a placebo.

The chain employs TRBV28 and TRBJ1-1; D not resolved. CDR3 length: 13 amino acids. Per germline, CDR1 MDHEN and CDR2 SYDVKM. V shed 4 bases and J shed 6 bases, with 12 bases lying between them. The CDR3 DNA reads as TGTGCCAGCAGTTCCTTTGGACGTTCTGAAGCTTTCTTT. Protein: CASSSFGRSEAFF. Drawing the rest from reference TRBV28 and TRBJ1-1, the complete variable domain is DVKVTQSSRYLVKRTGEKVFLECVQDMDHENMFWYRQDPGLGLRLIYFSYDVKMKEKGDIPEGYSVSREKKERFSLILESASTNQTSMYLCASSSFGRSEAFFGQGTRLTVV.

The gene calls are TRBV5-4 and TRBJ1-2; 9 nucleotides align to TRBD1. CDR1 and CDR2 from the germline V gene are SGHNT and YYREEE (reference sequence). The CDR3 loop spans 14 amino acids. V shed 2 bases, J shed 7 bases, and the junction held 6 bases outside the gene matches. DNA for the CDR3: TGTGCCAGCAGCTTCGACAGGGGGACGATTGGCTACACCTTC. Translated: CASSFDRGTIGYTF. The variable domain in full, completed from reference TRBV5-4 and TRBJ1-2, reads ETGVTQSPTHLIKTRGQQVTLRCSSQSGHNTVSWYQQALGQGPQFIFQYYREEENGRGNFPPRFSGLQFPNYSSELNVNALELDDSALYLCASSFDRGTIGYTFGSGTRLTVV.

The chain couples TRBV7-3 to TRBJ2-7; D gene unclear. The ends were cut back, 2 bases at V and 7 bases at J, with 3 bases in the middle. CDR3 length equals 10 residues. Germline CDR1 is SGHTA and CDR2 is FQGTGA. CDR3 bases: TGTGCCAGCAGCTTAGCAGAGCAGTACTTC. It yields the protein CASSLAEQYF.

The gene calls are TRBV5-5 and TRBJ1-4; perhaps TRBD1 as D (6 bases). Germline-derived CDR1 and CDR2 are SGHKS and YYEKEE (reference sequence). There are 15 residues in the CDR3. Trimming pared 2 bases from V and 3 bases from J, leaving 11 bases between. The CDR3 sequence is CASSFEGEPNEKLFF. CDR3 coding DNA: TGTGCCAGCAGCTTTGAGGGGGAACCTAATGAAAAACTGTTTTTT.

This clone was observed a single time. This chain links TRBV28 with TRBJ1-1; tentatively, D is TRBD1 (5 bases). Trimming stripped 1 base from V and 11 bases from J, with 20 bases between. This CDR3 has 15 residues. Per the germline V gene, CDR1 is MDHEN and CDR2 is SYDVKM. The CDR3 sequence: CASSLFVSGGGTAFF. Here the CDR3 DNA reads TGTGCCAGCAGTTTATTTGTTTCGGGCGGGGGTACGGCTTTCTTT.

The chain couples TRBV6-6 to TRBJ2-7; D possibly corresponds to TRBD2 (5 bases). The germline gives CDR1 MNHNY, CDR2 SVGAGI (reference sequence). The germline V and J ends were trimmed by 6 bases and 4 bases, with 19 bases remaining between them. This CDR3 contains 15 residues. CDR3 nucleotides: TGTGCCAGCAGATCACAGCGGACCGGTGGGTACGAGCAGTACTTC. Its translation is CASRSQRTGGYEQYF.

Here the CDR3 DNA reads TGCGCCAGCAGCCCGCGGGGACTGACAGGAGTCACTGAAGCTTTCTTT. Translation gives CASSPRGLTGVTEAFF. The chain combines TRBV5-1 with TRBJ1-1, with a possible D match to TRBD1 (6 bases). Germline V gene sequence: CDR1 SGHRS, CDR2 YFSETQ. CDR3 size: 16 residues. V lost 4 bases and J lost 4, with 20 bases in between.

This clone was detected only a few times. The J gene is TRBJ1-5, the V gene TRBV6-1; D gene uncertain. The CDR3 spans 15 residues. Germline assignment: CDR1 MNHNS and CDR2 SASEGT. Trimming took off 1 base at V and 4 bases at J, with 11 bases between the two ends. As DNA, the CDR3 is TGTGCCAGCAGTGAAGACAGAAGAGAGAATCAGCCCCAGCATTTT. Its protein is CASSEDRRENQPQHF.

The chain carries TRBV6-6 and TRBJ2-3, with D perhaps being TRBD1 or TRBD2 (5 bases each). Trimming took 5 bases from V and 5 from J, leaving 23 bases between them. Germline V gene sequence: CDR1 MNHNY, CDR2 SVGAGI (reference sequence). CDR3 length: 17 amino acids. The CDR3 loop is CASSPHRGPSREDTQYF. The CDR3 coding sequence is TGTGCCAGCAGTCCCCACCGGGGACCGAGCCGAGAAGATACGCAGTATTTT.

DNA for the CDR3: TGTGCCTGGACCGGGGAGGGTTACGAGCAGTACTTC. It codes for CAWTGEGYEQYF. This chain links TRBV30 with TRBJ2-7, with TRBD2 matching over 7 bases. CDR1 is GTSNPN and CDR2 is SVGIG in the germline V gene (reference sequence). V shed 4 bases, J shed 4 bases, and the junction held 4 bases outside the gene matches. This CDR3 region has 12 residues.

This rearrangement joins TRBV5-1 to TRBJ1-3, with a possible D match to TRBD1 (5 bases). CDR3 length: 16 amino acids. V was shortened by 0 bases and J by 2 bases, with 12 bases between the two germline ends. Germline CDR1 is SGHRS and CDR2 is YFSETQ. In nucleotides, the CDR3 is TGCGCCAGCAGCTTGGACGCGGCAGGGACTGGAAACACCATATATTTT. This gives the protein CASSLDAAGTGNTIYF.

The chain couples TRBV7-6 to TRBJ2-2; D is unresolved. There are 15 residues in the CDR3. V shed 6 bases and J shed 4 bases, with 15 bases lying between them. Germline CDR1 SGHVS, CDR2 FNYEAQ. The CDR3 here is CASRRTFPGTGELFF. The CDR3 DNA is TGTGCCAGCAGGCGGACCTTCCCAGGCACCGGGGAGCTGTTTTTT.

This clone occurred once. The chain employs TRBV28 and TRBJ1-1; D is ambiguous. CDR1 and CDR2 (germline): MDHEN, SYDVKM. This CDR3 is 15 amino acids long. Trimming stripped 6 bases from V and 2 bases from J, with 16 bases between. Written as DNA, the CDR3 is TGTGCCAGCAGGCCACCGGATGGGGTAAACACTGAAGCTTTCTTT. Its translation is CASRPPDGVNTEAFF.

The CDR3 DNA is TGTGCCAGCAGCCAAGGTGACAGCAGAGCCCAGTACTTC. This gives the protein CASSQGDSRAQYF. The chain recombines TRBV3-1 (or the pseudogene TRBV3-2) with TRBJ2-7; weak D call: TRBD1 (5 bases). The CDR3 has 13 residues. The germline CDR1 and CDR2 sequences are LGHDT and YNNKEL (reference sequence). Trimming stripped 1 base from V and 10 bases from J, with 14 bases between.

The chain has TRBV6-5 and TRBJ2-3, with 9 positions matching TRBD1. The CDR3 runs to 15 residues. CDR1 and CDR2 from the germline V gene are MNHEY and SVGAGI. J gave up 0 bases and V 8 bases, and 6 bases lay outside the gene matches. CDR3 residues: CASGEQGASTDTQYF. The CDR3 nucleotides are TGTGCCAGCGGAGAACAGGGGGCTAGCACAGATACGCAGTATTTT.

This chain joins TRBV4-1 and TRBJ2-1; a weak D match, TRBD2 (6 bases). CDR3 length equals 17 residues. Trimming stripped 3 bases from V and 9 bases from J, with 24 bases between. CDR1 and CDR2 from the germline V gene are MGHRA and YSYEKL. The CDR3 coding sequence is TGCGCCAGCAGCCATCACTCCTTCGGGACTCGTCTCGGTGAGCAGTTCTTC. Amino acids: CASSHHSFGTRLGEQFF.

The rearrangement uses TRBV19 and TRBJ1-4; weak D call: TRBD1 (6 bases). The CDR3 sequence is 14 residues long. V lost 4 bases and J lost 10, with 16 bases in between. CDR1 is LNHDA and CDR2 is SQIVND in the germline V gene (reference sequence). In DNA form, the CDR3 reads TGTGCCAGTAGTACCCACTCAGGGGATGCAAAACTGTTTTTT. Encoded protein: CASSTHSGDAKLFF.

This chain joins TRBV28 and TRBJ1-1; D ambiguous. Germline CDR1 MDHEN, CDR2 SYDVKM. V shed 4 bases and J shed 4 bases, with 10 bases lying between them. This CDR3 has 13 amino acids. The CDR3 DNA reads TGTGCCAGCAGTTCCCGACTGAGCACTGAAGCTTTCTTT. Protein product: CASSSRLSTEAFF.

This sequence joins TRBV5-1 and TRBJ1-3; D gene uncertain. This CDR3 has 16 amino acids. Looked up from germline, CDR1 is SGHRS and CDR2 is YFSETQ. The V end was cut by 0 bases, the J end by 0 bases, with 10 bases between. This CDR3 is CASSLGPGGSGNTIYF. The CDR3 nucleotides are TGCGCCAGCAGCTTGGGTCCGGGTGGCTCTGGAAACACCATATATTTT.

The chain joins TRBV19 to TRBJ1-4; D is perhaps TRBD1 (5 bases). The CDR3 covers 12 residues. Germline V gene sequence: CDR1 LNHDA, CDR2 SQIVND (reference sequence). Between the trimmed V and J ends, which lost 5 bases and 16 bases, there was a span of 17 bases. CDR3 region: CASSHGGTWRFF. CDR3 in DNA: TGTGCCAGTAGTCACGGAGGGACTTGGCGGTTTTTT.

The chain combines TRBV7-9 with TRBJ2-2; 9 positions match TRBD2. The V gene's germline CDR1 is SEHNR and CDR2 FQNEAQ (reference sequence). The V segment lost 4 bases and the J segment 6 bases; nucleotides outside the gene matches: 3. The CDR3 consists of 14 residues. CDR3 protein: CASSSLAGAGELFF. CDR3 DNA sequence: TGTGCCAGCAGCTCTTTAGCGGGAGCCGGGGAGCTGTTTTTT.

The J gene is TRBJ2-5, the V gene TRBV29-1; D may be TRBD1 (6 bases). Germline CDR1 and CDR2: SQVTM and ANQGSEA. Trimming shortened V by 7 bases and J by 2 bases, and 14 bases separated the two germline ends. This CDR3 has 13 residues. The CDR3 here is CSAVDSYQETQYF. As DNA, the CDR3 is TGCAGCGCCGTGGACAGTTATCAAGAGACCCAGTACTTC.

The chain's CDR3 is CASSQSDVSGNTIYF. The CDR3 nucleotides read TGTGCCAGTAGTCAGTCGGATGTCTCTGGAAACACCATATATTTT. This chain uses TRBV19 with TRBJ1-3; D is undetermined. The CDR3 length is 15 residues. Germline V gene data show CDR1 as LNHDA and CDR2 as SQIVND (reference sequence). The ends were cut back, 5 bases at V and 0 bases at J, with 11 bases in the middle.

The chain is built from TRBV6-1 and TRBJ2-7, with D possibly TRBD2 on 5 matching bases. Germline loops: CDR1 MNHNS, CDR2 SASEGT. Trimming took off 2 bases at V and 4 bases at J, with 15 bases between the two ends. The CDR3 is 15 amino acids. This chain's CDR3 is CASSETDSVGYEQYF. CDR3 bases: TGTGCCAGCAGTGAAACGGACTCGGTGGGGTACGAGCAGTACTTC.

This clone was seen once. The V call is TRBV7-2, the J call TRBJ2-7; weak D call: TRBD1 (5 bases). Trimming took off 5 bases at V and 7 bases at J, with 21 bases between the two ends. This CDR3 spans 15 amino acids. Germline V gene data show CDR1 as SGHTA and CDR2 as FQGNSA. The CDR3 region has the DNA TGTGCCAGCAGCGCTAGTGCAGGGTGGTCAGGGGAGCAGTACTTC. Protein sequence: CASSASAGWSGEQYF.

The gene calls are TRBV5-1 and TRBJ1-1, with a tentative D call TRBD1 (6 bases). V lost 5 bases and J lost 0, with 11 bases in between. CDR3 size: 14 residues. Looked up from germline, CDR1 is SGHRS and CDR2 is YFSETQ. The CDR3 loop reads CASRTGHLNTEAFF. CDR3 DNA: TGCGCCAGCAGAACGGGACACCTGAACACTGAAGCTTTCTTT.

The rearrangement links TRBV5-1 to TRBJ2-7; D might be TRBD1 or TRBD2, each matching 5 bases. Germline CDR1 and CDR2: SGHRS and YFSETQ. The V end lost 4 bases, the J end lost 5 bases, and 28 bases lay between the germline ends. The CDR3 spans 18 residues. The CDR3 DNA reads TGCGCCAGCAGCCCCAGAGGGGCTTTTTCGGCGGGCCTAAACGAGCAGTACTTC. Translated, it gives CASSPRGAFSAGLNEQYF.

This rearrangement joins TRBV19 to TRBJ2-1, with D perhaps assigned TRBD1 or TRBD2 (6 bases each). Trimming took 6 bases from V and 7 from J, leaving 16 bases between them. This CDR3 comprises 14 residues. Looked up from germline, CDR1 is LNHDA and CDR2 is SQIVND (reference sequence). This CDR3 is CASRLGGSRNEQFF. CDR3 DNA sequence: TGTGCCAGTAGACTAGGGGGGTCTCGGAATGAGCAGTTCTTC.

The chain uses TRBV19 and TRBJ1-5; a weak D match, TRBD1 (5 bases). CDR1 is LNHDA and CDR2 is SQIVND in the germline V gene (reference sequence). The V and J ends lost 3 bases and 7 bases respectively, with 13 bases between them. CDR3 size: 14 residues. The CDR3 DNA is TGTGCCAGTAGTATCGCAGGGTGGGAACAGCCCCAGCATTTT. It is translated as CASSIAGWEQPQHF.

This chain connects TRBV6-5 to TRBJ1-5; perhaps TRBD1 as D (6 bases). The V gene lost 6 bases and the J gene lost 4 bases, with 16 bases spanning the gap. The germline CDR1 and CDR2 sequences are MNHEY and SVGAGI. There are 15 residues in the CDR3. The CDR3: CASSLGGGNNQPQHF. As DNA, the CDR3 is TGTGCCAGCAGCCTGGGAGGGGGGAATAATCAGCCCCAGCATTTT.

The chain joins TRBV7-8 to TRBJ2-7; unclear D gene. This CDR3 has 13 residues. Germline V CDR1 and CDR2: SGHVS, FQNEAQ. V lost 5 bases to trimming and J lost 3 bases, with 11 bases between them. DNA of the CDR3: TGTGCCAGCAGCCCCCGACCGTACTACGAGCAGTACTTC. This gives the protein CASSPRPYYEQYF.